This T cell receptor (beta chain) was documented in a study of human T cells and chemical hapten exposure. The CDR3 has 18 amino acids. CDR1 and CDR2 (germline): SNHLY, FYNNEI. The V end was cut by 4 bases, the J end by 5 bases, with 24 bases between. Overall study findings and caveats: Expanded TCRs created a significantly greater count of big CDR3 similarity clusters than controls did.

TCRdb ran MiXCR on the RACE reads and lists one entry per CDR3 protein. The data show 70,000 or so distinct CDR3 sequences, around 10% seen once. Regarding time point: patch test 3, about 24 weeks after DPC sensitization. Documented treatment: therapeutic diphenylcyclopropenone sensitization with weekly scalp DPC. This clonotype came up a few times. The antigen is not known. Sequencing was performed on whole blood, taken in connection with sensitization to the hapten diphenylcyclopropenone (DPC). The origin of this receptor is a woman in her forties or fifties with alopecia areata. Some clones in this sample may be carry-over from other donors' samples. The rearrangement links TRBV2 to TRBJ2-4, with D perhaps TRBD2 (6 bases). The CDR3 region has the DNA TGTGCCAGCAGTGTTGCAGCTACCTTAACCGGGACTGAAAACATTCAGTACTTC. It encodes CASSVAATLTGTENIQYF. The full variable domain, completed using reference TRBV2 and TRBJ2-4, is EPEVTQTPSHQVTQMGQEVILRCVPISNHLYFYWYRQILGQKVEFLVSFYNNEISEKSEIFDDQFSVERPDGSNFTLKIRSTKLEDSAMYFCASSVAATLTGTENIQYFGAGTRLSVL.